This paragraph reports one T cell receptor beta chain. The target antigen is unknown. The data belong to a study of shared clonotypes between healthy human individuals. Study-level points and caveats: The four-donor shared clonotypes exceeded non-shared clonotypes in generation probability, with non-shared ones scoring lower. Shared clonotypes: approximately 5% naive CD4, under 4% naive CD8, about 2.5% memory CD4, 0.4% memory CD8. Larger richness was generally estimated for naive than memory subsets.

The V and J ends lost 7 bases and 8 bases respectively, with 14 bases between them. Germline V gene sequence: CDR1 MNHNS, CDR2 SASEGT. The CDR3 runs 13 residues. Genomic DNA (from each subset) was split evenly across several immunoSEQ plates. Assay: immunoSEQ multiplex PCR; the TCRdb copy retains only in-frame clones and omits some. The sample includes some 1.5 million clones, roughly 96% of them seen just once. The sample comprised naive CD4+ T cells sorted from blood. Subset indicated: CD45RA+ positively selected. This TCR derives from a man under 40 in good health. V is TRBV6-1 and J is TRBJ1-4, with D perhaps matching TRBD1 (6 bases). The CDR3 protein is CASNTGWDEKLFF. CDR3 in DNA: TGTGCCAGCAACACAGGGTGGGACGAAAAACTGTTTTTT.